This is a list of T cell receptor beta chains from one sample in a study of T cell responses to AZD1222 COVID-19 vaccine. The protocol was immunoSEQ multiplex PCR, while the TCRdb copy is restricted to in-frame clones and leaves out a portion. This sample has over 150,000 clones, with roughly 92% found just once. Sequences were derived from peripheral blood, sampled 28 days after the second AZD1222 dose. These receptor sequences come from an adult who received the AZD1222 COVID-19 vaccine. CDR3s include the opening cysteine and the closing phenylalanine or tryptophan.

CDR3aa: CASSWGSGSTGELFF
v_gene: TRBV19
j_gene: TRBJ2-2

CDR3aa: CASSLSGETQYF
v_gene: TRBV27
j_gene: TRBJ2-5

CDR3aa: CASIGGWGEAFF
v_gene: TRBV19
j_gene: TRBJ1-1

CDR3aa: CASSIAGGQYEQFF
v_gene: TRBV19
j_gene: TRBJ2-1

CDR3aa: CASSPQYDEQFF
v_gene: TRBV11-3
j_gene: TRBJ2-1

CDR3aa: CAISGTAATRGNQPQHF
v_gene: TRBV10-3
j_gene: TRBJ1-5

CDR3aa: CASRSGTGSNTEAFF
v_gene: TRBV27
j_gene: TRBJ1-1

CDR3aa: CASSADGTNEKLFF
v_gene: TRBV9
j_gene: TRBJ1-4

CDR3aa: CASSTRANEKLFF
v_gene: TRBV7-6
j_gene: TRBJ1-4

CDR3aa: CASSPGANNEQFF
v_gene: TRBV18
j_gene: TRBJ2-1

CDR3aa: CASSFRQTQYF
v_gene: TRBV5-1
j_gene: TRBJ2-3

CDR3aa: CASSMTGLGPEAFF
v_gene: TRBV19
j_gene: TRBJ1-1

CDR3aa: CASSQPPGPSNYGYTF
v_gene: TRBV4-1
j_gene: TRBJ1-2

CDR3aa: CASSIGNTEAFF
v_gene: TRBV19
j_gene: TRBJ1-1

CDR3aa: CASRITGSTEAFF
v_gene: TRBV3-1/TRBV3-2
j_gene: TRBJ1-1

CDR3aa: CASSEATGRAEKLFF
v_gene: TRBV6-1
j_gene: TRBJ1-4

CDR3aa: CASSPWSSGGADTQYF
v_gene: TRBV9
j_gene: TRBJ2-3

CDR3aa: CAIRRTSGGDETQYF
v_gene: TRBV10-3
j_gene: TRBJ2-5

CDR3aa: CASSVQGSDTEAFF
v_gene: TRBV3-1/TRBV3-2
j_gene: TRBJ1-1

CDR3aa: CASSRSQWGPRTGNTIYF
v_gene: TRBV3-1/TRBV3-2
j_gene: TRBJ1-3

CDR3aa: CASTPFGRIEEKLFF
v_gene: TRBV19
j_gene: TRBJ1-4

CDR3aa: CASTQAGTDTQYF
v_gene: TRBV12-3/TRBV12-4
j_gene: TRBJ2-3

CDR3aa: CASSFNREETQYF
v_gene: TRBV11-2
j_gene: TRBJ2-5

CDR3aa: CASSTGPGGEQYF
v_gene: TRBV5-1
j_gene: TRBJ2-7

CDR3aa: CASSEVAGSYTEAFF
v_gene: TRBV6-1
j_gene: TRBJ1-1

CDR3aa: CATSRELRGLEYF
v_gene: TRBV15
j_gene: TRBJ2-7

CDR3aa: CASSYWSGTEAFF
v_gene: TRBV6-5
j_gene: TRBJ1-1

CDR3aa: CASSYGGVITDTQYF
v_gene: TRBV11-3
j_gene: TRBJ2-3

CDR3aa: CASSVGVCQPQHF
v_gene: TRBV23-1
j_gene: TRBJ1-5

CDR3aa: CASSLEQGTGELFF
v_gene: TRBV7-3
j_gene: TRBJ2-2

CDR3aa: CARSRTSGTYEQYF
v_gene: TRBV5-3
j_gene: TRBJ2-7

CDR3aa: CASSWLEGMNTEAFF
v_gene: TRBV11-3
j_gene: TRBJ1-1

CDR3aa: CARSLDRGHQPQHF
v_gene: TRBV5-3
j_gene: TRBJ1-5

CDR3aa: CASSLEWENTEAFF
v_gene: TRBV28
j_gene: TRBJ1-1

CDR3aa: CASSSRDRGYGYTF
v_gene: TRBV6-6
j_gene: TRBJ1-2

CDR3aa: CASSRDRSNYGYTF
v_gene: TRBV4-2
j_gene: TRBJ1-2

CDR3aa: CASSAGTGSRETQYF
v_gene: TRBV5-8
j_gene: TRBJ2-5

CDR3aa: CAWRAGRGAFF
v_gene: TRBV30
j_gene: TRBJ1-1

CDR3aa: CASSVVGSGNTIYF
v_gene: TRBV9
j_gene: TRBJ1-3

CDR3aa: CASSPGLVSSNQPQHF
v_gene: TRBV5-5
j_gene: TRBJ1-5

CDR3aa: CASSHGGDEAFF
v_gene: TRBV7-9
j_gene: TRBJ1-1

CDR3aa: CASSPRKLTSTDTQYF
v_gene: TRBV18
j_gene: TRBJ2-3

CDR3aa: CASSFIRDTIYF
v_gene: TRBV11-2
j_gene: TRBJ1-3

CDR3aa: CASSAGTSGPANEKLFF
v_gene: TRBV7-9
j_gene: TRBJ1-4

CDR3aa: CASSLTGTANTEAFF
v_gene: TRBV7-3
j_gene: TRBJ1-1

CDR3aa: CASSVRGTAGNTIYF
v_gene: TRBV7-2
j_gene: TRBJ1-3

CDR3aa: CASSPSAGGANEQFF
v_gene: TRBV4-1
j_gene: TRBJ2-1

CDR3aa: CASRNPGTPNTGELFF
v_gene: TRBV7-9
j_gene: TRBJ2-2

CDR3aa: CASRADRRVGYTF
v_gene: TRBV5-1
j_gene: TRBJ1-2

CDR3aa: CASSSGTGGNQPQHF
v_gene: TRBV7-9
j_gene: TRBJ1-5

CDR3aa: CASSDRGAGNTIYF
v_gene: TRBV10-2
j_gene: TRBJ1-3

CDR3aa: CATSDSTQRSYNEQFF
v_gene: TRBV24-1
j_gene: TRBJ2-1

CDR3aa: CASSNTGGPQHF
v_gene: TRBV6-5
j_gene: TRBJ1-5

CDR3aa: CASSSGVEQFF
v_gene: TRBV7-2
j_gene: TRBJ2-1